A selection of T cell receptor beta chains follows, all from one sample in a study of T cells after yellow fever vaccination. A single record per CDR3 protein comes from TCRdb applying MiXCR to the 5' RACE reads. The repertoire holds about 580,000 distinct CDR3 sequences, with less than 20% as singletons. Sequencing was performed on PBMCs, taken less than 6 days after the first yellow fever vaccination. These receptors originate from a man between 18 and 29 years old who received the YFV17D yellow fever vaccine. Each CDR3 is given with its conserved first and last residue. The D gene is left open where the match is weak. Rows may omit the clone size; those that give it use once, few, many or a size class.

clone size	V gene	J gene	D gene	CDR3 protein	CDR3 DNA
few	TRBV20-1	TRBJ1-5	-	CSARVESRQPQHF	TGCAGTGCTAGAGTAGAGAGTCGTCAGCCCCAGCATTTT
-	TRBV11-1	TRBJ2-1	TRBD2	CASSSQGLAGGDYDNEQFF	TGTGCCAGCAGCTCCCAGGGACTAGCGGGGGGGGATTACGACAATGAGCAGTTCTTC
-	TRBV27	TRBJ1-2	-	CASSHGTGGYGYTF	TGTGCCAGCAGTCACGGGACTGGTGGCTATGGCTACACCTTC
many	TRBV4-3	TRBJ1-1	-	CASSQGLGPLEAFF	TGCGCCAGCAGCCAAGGCCTGGGCCCCTTAGAAGCTTTCTTT
few	TRBV12-3/TRBV12-4	TRBJ1-3	-	CASSPHPVGGNTIYF	TGTGCCAGCAGCCCACACCCCGTGGGGGGAAACACCATATATTTT
few	TRBV20-1	TRBJ2-7	-	CSASRAGGISEQYF	TGCAGTGCTAGTAGGGCAGGTGGGATCAGCGAGCAGTACTTC
-	TRBV11-2	TRBJ1-1	-	CASSHTGWTEAFF	TGTGCCAGCAGCCACACAGGGTGGACTGAAGCTTTCTTT
-	TRBV12-3/TRBV12-4	TRBJ1-4	TRBD1	CASGGQGATNEKLFF	TGTGCCAGCGGAGGACAGGGTGCAACTAATGAAAAACTGTTTTTT
-	TRBV18	TRBJ2-1	-	CASSPEGNEQFF	TGTGCCAGCTCACCAGAGGGAAATGAGCAGTTCTTC
few	TRBV6-1	TRBJ2-3	-	CASSEVPIGDGSTDTQYF	TGTGCCAGCAGTGAAGTGCCGATTGGGGACGGAAGCACAGATACGCAGTATTTT
-	TRBV18	TRBJ2-6	-	CASSPYTQGGSGANVLTF	TGTGCCAGCTCGCCATATACACAGGGAGGCTCTGGGGCCAACGTCCTGACTTTC
-	TRBV10-3	TRBJ2-6	-	CATEGGDSNSGANVLTF	TGTGCCACCGAGGGGGGGGACTCAAACTCTGGGGCCAACGTCCTGACTTTC
-	TRBV4-1	TRBJ2-1	TRBD1	CASSQVYLPGQGAFEQFF	TGCGCCAGCAGCCAAGTATACCTCCCGGGACAGGGGGCCTTTGAGCAGTTCTTC
-	TRBV7-8	TRBJ1-2	-	CASSPRTDAINYGYTF	TGTGCCAGCAGCCCGAGGACGGATGCAATCAACTATGGCTACACCTTC
many	TRBV20-1	TRBJ1-2	-	CSASPPGNYGYTF	TGCAGTGCCTCTCCCCCAGGGAACTATGGCTACACCTTC
-	TRBV29-1	TRBJ2-5	TRBD2	CSVGSRSSGVQETQYF	TGCAGCGTTGGGTCCAGATCGAGCGGGGTCCAAGAGACCCAGTACTTC
-	TRBV12-3/TRBV12-4	TRBJ2-1	-	CASSPVRGEYNEQFF	TGTGCCAGCAGCCCAGTCCGGGGAGAGTACAATGAGCAGTTCTTC
-	TRBV30	TRBJ2-7	-	CAWYAGAGEQYF	TGTGCCTGGTACGCGGGGGCCGGTGAGCAGTACTTC
-	TRBV6-1	TRBJ1-5	TRBD1	CASSLQGGYGPQHF	TGTGCCAGCAGCCTGCAGGGGGGGTACGGGCCCCAGCATTTT
-	TRBV7-2	TRBJ2-3	-	CASSVTPADTDTQYF	TGTGCCAGCAGCGTCACCCCAGCGGACACAGATACGCAGTATTTT
few	TRBV9	TRBJ1-5	-	CASSVAVMDQPQHF	TGTGCCAGCAGCGTAGCAGTCATGGATCAGCCCCAGCATTTT
-	TRBV11-2	TRBJ1-5	TRBD1	CASSFSGQGNPQHF	TGTGCCAGCAGCTTCTCGGGACAGGGGAATCCCCAGCATTTT
-	TRBV9	TRBJ1-1	TRBD1	CASSARTGGKAFF	TGTGCCAGCAGCGCCCGGACAGGAGGAAAAGCTTTCTTT
-	TRBV21-1	TRBJ1-5	-	CASTGEYQPQHF	TGTGCCAGCACGGGGGAGTACCAGCCCCAGCATTTT
-	TRBV5-1	TRBJ1-1	-	CASSLMGFSEAFF	TGCGCCAGCAGCTTGATGGGGTTCTCTGAAGCTTTCTTT
-	TRBV20-1	TRBJ2-2	-	CSARSREFGGELFF	TGCAGTGCTAGATCGAGGGAGTTCGGCGGGGAGCTGTTTTTT
few	TRBV7-2	TRBJ2-1	TRBD2	CASSLGLAEYNEQFF	TGTGCCAGCAGCTTGGGACTAGCAGAGTACAATGAGCAGTTCTTC
-	TRBV18	TRBJ1-6	-	CASSAAGGSPLHF	TGTGCCAGCTCCGCGGCTGGCGGTTCACCCCTCCACTTT